This T cell receptor (beta chain) stems from a study of blood T cell repertoires in COVID-19. Overall study: Acute and convalescent COVID-19 specimens originated in the United States, Italy and Spain. The cDNA or gDNA used as material had been derived from T cells, B-cell-depleted T cells, or PBMCs.

This clone showed up just a few times. J lost 6 bases, V lost 3 bases, and 4 bases had no gene match. The CDR3 totals 14 residues. CDR1 and CDR2 (germline): SGHRS, YFSETQ. Per the original methods: From reference gene primer amplification, estimates of nucleated cell counts were derived. Sequencing was performed with immunoSEQ multiplex PCR; in TCRdb, only in-frame clones are kept and a portion is missing. V and J calls and clone size are copied from that table; D and trimming were computed from the DNA. This table has about 270,000 clones, approximately 86% appearing once. The sample comprised peripheral blood. The TCR comes from a man in his forties or fifties with active or convalescent COVID-19. V usage is TRBV5-1 and J usage is TRBJ2-1, with TRBD2 matching over 9 bases. CDR3 bases: TGCGCCAGCAGCTCCGGGACTAGCCGCAATGAGCAGTTCTTC. Translated: CASSSGTSRNEQFF.